This T cell receptor beta chain was sequenced during a study of blood T cells in healthy people across ages. The study, taken as a whole, reports: Researchers said unsorted PBMCs prevented a conclusive naive versus antigen-experienced comparison.

Worth noting for this clonotype: Its specificity is unknown.

Germline loops: CDR1 SEHNR, CDR2 FQNEAQ (reference sequence). CDR3 length: 20 amino acids. With V trimmed by 5 bases and J by 5 bases, 17 bases remained unmatched. PBMCs, at least 6 million per sample, were isolated. A J-beta primer mix and a sample-barcoded 5' primer were used in a second PCR of roughly 7 to 12 cycles. TCRdb ran MiXCR on the 5' RACE reads and lists one entry per CDR3 protein. Of about 1,600,000 distinct CDR3 sequences in the sample, roughly 45% were seen once. J is TRBJ2-1 and V is TRBV7-9; 14 nucleotides agree with TRBD2. The sequenced material came from blood. This TCR came from a woman between 18 and 29 years old in good health. Here the CDR3 DNA reads TGTGCCAGCAGCCCGCGAGAGGGGCGACTAGCGGGGGGGCTCAACAATGAGCAGTTCTTC. Its translation: CASSPREGRLAGGLNNEQFF.